Below, 18 T cell receptor beta chains from the same sample are listed, as sequenced in a study of T cells after yellow fever vaccination. MiXCR, run by TCRdb on the 5' RACE reads, gives a single entry per CDR3 protein. The table records 250,000 to 400,000 distinct CDR3 sequences, over 4% of them present only once. Specimen: PBMCs, collected 5 days after the yellow fever booster vaccination. The receptors stem from a man aged 18 to 30 who received the YFV17D yellow fever vaccine.

CDR3 amino acids: CASSLASGTSSTGTQYF. The CDR3 DNA is TGTGCCAGCAGCTTAGCTTCCGGGACTAGCAGCACCGGTACGCAGTATTTT. V is TRBV13 and J is TRBJ2-3; 9 bases line up with TRBD2. Per germline, CDR1 PRHDT and CDR2 FYEKMQ (reference sequence). V was pared by 1 base and J by 8 bases, with 13 bases of the junction left unmatched. This CDR3 contains 17 residues.

This clonotype was counted a few times. DNA of the CDR3: TGTGCCAGCAGTAACGGGAGGGGGCGGGCTGAAGCTTTCTTT. It is translated as CASSNGRGRAEAFF. The rearrangement links TRBV12-3 or TRBV12-4 to TRBJ1-1; 7 positions match TRBD1. V shed 5 bases, J shed 6 bases, and the junction held 9 bases outside the gene matches. The CDR3 totals 14 residues.

The table lists this clonotype with a few counts. The chain carries TRBV5-1 and TRBJ2-1; the match to TRBD1 covers 7 bases. Germline V gene data show CDR1 as SGHRS and CDR2 as YFSETQ. V lost 3 bases and J lost 6; bases outside the gene matches: 6. The CDR3 totals 14 residues. DNA of the CDR3: TGCGCCAGCAGCTGGGCACAGGGGAGCAATGAGCAGTTCTTC. Its protein is CASSWAQGSNEQFF.

This clonotype has at least ten counts. This sequence joins TRBV9 and TRBJ2-5; TRBD2 is a possible D gene (5 bases). Trimming left V 4 bases short and J 5 bases short, with 15 bases between. Germline V gene data show CDR1 as SGDLS and CDR2 as YYNGEE. CDR3 length: 14 amino acids. The CDR3 sequence is CASSPRGPSETQYF. The CDR3 bases are TGTGCCAGCAGCCCCCGCGGGCCCAGCGAGACCCAGTACTTC.

This clonotype was found many times. V usage is TRBV4-3 and J usage is TRBJ2-1, with 8 positions matching TRBD2. This CDR3 spans 16 amino acids. V lost 4 bases and J lost 6; bases outside the gene matches: 11. CDR1 LGHNA and CDR2 YSLEER come from the germline V gene. The CDR3 here is CASSRDAWAGGNEQFF. The CDR3 nucleotides read TGCGCCAGCAGCCGGGACGCCTGGGCGGGGGGCAATGAGCAGTTCTTC.

The table lists this clonotype with a few counts. V and J are TRBV5-1 and TRBJ2-5, with TRBD2 matching 9 bases. This CDR3 has 16 amino acids. V was pared by 0 bases and J by 2 bases, with 5 bases of the junction left unmatched. Per germline, CDR1 SGHRS and CDR2 YFSETQ. The CDR3 DNA follows: TGCGCCAGCAGCTTGGGGCCTAGCGGGAAACAAGAGACCCAGTACTTC. Residues: CASSLGPSGKQETQYF. Drawing the rest from reference TRBV5-1 and TRBJ2-5, the complete variable domain is KAGVTQTPRYLIKTRGQQVTLSCSPISGHRSVSWYQQTPGQGLQFLFEYFSETQRNKGNFPGRFSGRQFSNSRSEMNVSTLELGDSALYLCASSLGPSGKQETQYFGPGTRLLVL.

This clonotype was seen only a few times. The V call is TRBV20-1, the J call TRBJ2-5; no definite D call. V was shortened by 6 bases and J by 5 bases, with 7 bases between the two germline ends. Per germline, CDR1 DFQATT and CDR2 SNEGSKA (reference sequence). There are 10 residues in the CDR3. In DNA form, the CDR3 reads TGCAGTGCAAAGGAGGAGACCCAGTACTTC. Translation gives CSAKEETQYF.

V and J are TRBV18 and TRBJ1-6; D gene uncertain. The CDR3 has 14 residues. Trimming removed 11 bases at V and 6 bases at J, with 17 bases between. The germline V gene encodes CDR1 KGHSH and CDR2 LQKENI. CDR3 sequence: CAVRPAGRNSPLHF. CDR3 DNA: TGTGCCGTCCGCCCGGCCGGACGTAATTCACCCCTCCACTTT.

The sample holds a few counts of this clonotype. The chain uses TRBV5-1 and TRBJ2-5; perhaps TRBD2 as D (6 bases). CDR3 length: 15 residues. Germline V gives CDR1 SGHRS, CDR2 YFSETQ. Trimming left V 3 bases short and J 2 bases short, with 14 bases between. CDR3 sequence reads: CASSSRDSTQETQYF. CDR3 bases: TGCGCCAGCAGCTCTCGGGACTCAACGCAAGAGACCCAGTACTTC.

This clonotype came up a few times. The chain is built from TRBV18 and TRBJ2-5; unclear D gene. Germline V gene data show CDR1 as KGHSH and CDR2 as LQKENI. The CDR3 has 14 residues. Trimming took 2 bases from V and 1 from J, leaving 8 bases between them. DNA for the CDR3: TGTGCCAGCTCACCAGACAACCCCCAAGAGACCCAGTACTTC. Its translation: CASSPDNPQETQYF.

A word on this clonotype: A junction boundary mismatches the germline segment, possibly from a read error. The CDR3 DNA follows: TGTGCCAGCAGCTTAGCGTGGTCAGTAACTGGAGCTTTCTTT. Its translation: CASSLAWSVTGAFF. The chain recombines TRBV7-2 with TRBJ1-1; D unresolved. This CDR3 is built from 14 residues. Germline values: CDR1 SGHTA, CDR2 FQGNSA.

The CDR3 protein is CASSPERGGVNYGYTF. In DNA form, the CDR3 reads TGTGCCAGCAGCCCCGAGAGGGGGGGGGTTAACTATGGCTACACCTTC. The chain uses TRBV4-2 and TRBJ1-2; D possibly corresponds to TRBD1 (6 bases). Germline values: CDR1 LGHNA, CDR2 YNFKEQ. Trimming left V 4 bases short and J 1 base short, with 16 bases between. The CDR3 covers 16 residues.

In its sample, this clonotype was seen many times. The chain joins TRBV21-1 to TRBJ2-4; TRBD2 is the table's D call, not checked against the DNA. TRBV21-1 is tagged as a pseudogene. The CDR3 totals 18 residues. The CDR3 is CASSKGQRRDYPENIQYF. Here the CDR3 DNA reads TGTGCCAGCAGCAAGGGCCAGAGGAGGGACTACCCAGAAAACATTCAGTACTTC.

This clonotype occurred many times. The rearrangement links TRBV20-1 to TRBJ2-7, with 8 bases lining up with TRBD1. J was trimmed by 3 bases and V by 3 bases; bases with no gene match: 7. The CDR3 is 14 amino acids. Per the germline V gene, CDR1 is DFQATT and CDR2 is SNEGSKA (reference sequence). The DNA for the CDR3 is TGCAGTGCTAGGATGGACAGGGTTTACTACGAGCAGTACGTC. It encodes CSARMDRVYYEQYV.

This clonotype was detected ten times or more. Written as DNA, the CDR3 is TGTGCCATCAGTGATTTGGGGGCGGACACCGGGGAGCTGTTTTTT. This gives the protein CAISDLGADTGELFF. This chain connects TRBV10-3 to TRBJ2-2; TRBD1 is a possible D gene (6 bases). The length of the CDR3 is 15 residues. The V gene lost 3 bases and the J gene lost 3 bases, with 11 bases spanning the gap. Looked up from germline, CDR1 is ENHRY and CDR2 is SYGVKD.

This clonotype was picked up a small number of times. The rearrangement uses TRBV4-2 and TRBJ2-3; 8 positions match TRBD1. V shed 3 bases, J shed 8 bases, and the junction held 16 bases outside the gene matches. Germline V gene lookup returns CDR1 LGHNA and CDR2 YNFKEQ. The CDR3 covers 17 residues. The CDR3 spells CASSHRRGQAHGGTQYF. CDR3 in DNA: TGTGCCAGCAGCCATCGCAGGGGACAGGCGCACGGAGGTACGCAGTATTTT.

This chain links TRBV7-2 with TRBJ2-2, with D tentatively TRBD1 (6 bases). This CDR3 has 15 amino acids. The V gene lost 3 bases and the J gene lost 4 bases, with 12 bases spanning the gap. The germline V gene encodes CDR1 SGHTA and CDR2 FQGNSA. CDR3 region: CASSFSYRVTGELFF. The CDR3, as DNA: TGTGCCAGCAGCTTTTCCTACAGGGTCACCGGGGAGCTGTTTTTT.

CDR3 in amino acids: CASSLHAGGVYEQYV. CDR3 DNA sequence: TGCGCCAGCAGCCTCCACGCGGGCGGGGTGTACGAGCAGTACGTC. The rearrangement uses TRBV4-1 and TRBJ2-7, with D possibly matching TRBD2 (6 bases). This CDR3 comprises 15 residues. The germline CDR1 and CDR2 sequences are MGHRA and YSYEKL. The V and J ends lost 4 bases and 4 bases respectively, with 17 bases between them.